The 30 T cell receptor beta chains below come from one sample, sequenced in a study of blood T cell repertoires in COVID-19. Sequenced by immunoSEQ multiplex PCR; TCRdb stores in-frame clones only, minus some. Of some 180,000 clones in the sample, roughly 85% were seen once. The sample was PBMCs or T cells enriched from blood (not recorded which). These receptors were taken from a middle-aged man who had recovered from COVID-19.

This clone was seen ten or more times. V and J are TRBV7-9 and TRBJ1-3; D gene unclear. V lost 3 bases and J lost 0, with 9 bases in between. Per the germline V gene, CDR1 is SEHNR and CDR2 is FQNEAQ (reference sequence). This CDR3 is 15 amino acids long. DNA for the CDR3: TGTGCCAGCAGCTTCGGAGCGTCCTCTGGAAACACCATATATTTT. Translated, it gives CASSFGASSGNTIYF.

CDR3 in DNA: TGTGCCAGCAGCTTAGAGTCCGGTTCACCCCTCCACTTT. Amino acids: CASSLESGSPLHF. This chain uses TRBV7-2 with TRBJ1-6, with unresolved D. The ends were cut back, 1 base at V and 9 bases at J, with 7 bases in the middle. The CDR3 consists of 13 residues. CDR1 and CDR2 (germline): SGHTA, FQGNSA. The full variable domain, its missing parts supplied by reference TRBV7-2 and TRBJ1-6, is GAGVSQSPSNKVTEKGKDVELRCDPISGHTALYWYRQSLGQGLEFLIYFQGNSAPDKSGLPSDRFSAERTGGSVSTLTIQRTQQEDSAVYLCASSLESGSPLHFGNGTRLTVT.

The chain couples TRBV3-1 (or the pseudogene TRBV3-2) to TRBJ2-3, with 12 bases matching TRBD2. Unmatched junction bases numbered 11, after V lost 4 bases and J lost 6 bases. CDR1 LGHDT and CDR2 YNNKEL come from the germline V gene (reference sequence). The CDR3 runs 17 residues. CDR3 amino acids: CASSPKLTSGGVDTQYF. CDR3 in DNA: TGTGCCAGCAGCCCTAAGCTGACTAGCGGGGGCGTGGATACGCAGTATTTT.

The J gene is TRBJ1-6, the V gene TRBV12-3 or TRBV12-4, with D possibly matching TRBD1 (6 bases). Trimming stripped 8 bases from V and 9 bases from J, with 11 bases between. The CDR3 loop spans 12 amino acids. The CDR3 sequence: CASWGHGSPLHF. In nucleotides, the CDR3 is TGTGCCAGCTGGGGACATGGTTCACCCCTCCACTTT.

The gene calls are TRBV6-5 and TRBJ2-1; 8 positions match TRBD2. The junction had 10 bases not matched to a gene; V was cut back by 5 bases and J by 7 bases. Germline V gives CDR1 MNHEY, CDR2 SVGAGI. CDR3 length equals 15 residues. The CDR3 DNA reads TGTGCCAGCAGTCCCCGGGTAGCGGGAACTAATGAGCAGTTCTTC. Translating gives CASSPRVAGTNEQFF.

The table lists this clone with a few counts. J is TRBJ2-3 and V is TRBV28; 9 nucleotides align to TRBD2. Germline trimming cut 3 bases from V and 3 bases from J; bases unmatched to any gene: 4. This CDR3 comprises 15 residues. CDR1 is MDHEN and CDR2 is SYDVKM in the germline V gene. CDR3 nucleotide sequence: TGTGCCAGCAGTTTCGGCGGGAGGGTAACAGATACGCAGTATTTT. It specifies CASSFGGRVTDTQYF.

The sample holds one count of this clone. This chain connects TRBV12-3 or TRBV12-4 to TRBJ2-3, with a weak D call TRBD1 (6 bases). The V gene lost 6 bases and the J gene lost 8 bases, with 12 bases spanning the gap. The CDR3 contains 12 residues. CDR3 amino acids: CASSTQGFTQYF. The CDR3 nucleotides read TGTGCCAGCAGCACTCAGGGGTTTACGCAGTATTTT.

This chain connects TRBV27 to TRBJ2-6; D remains unclear. The CDR3 loop spans 14 amino acids. Looked up from germline, CDR1 is MNHEY and CDR2 is SMNVEV (reference sequence). V shed 5 bases and J shed 1 base, with 6 bases lying between them. As DNA, the CDR3 is TGTGCCAGCAGTCCCGTATCTGGGGCCAACGTCCTGACTTTC. It is translated as CASSPVSGANVLTF. Full variable domain (remainder filled in from reference TRBV27 and TRBJ2-6): EAQVTQNPRYLITVTGKKLTVTCSQNMNHEYMSWYRQDPGLGLRQIYYSMNVEVTDKGDVPEGYKVSRKEKRNFPLILESPSPNQTSLYFCASSPVSGANVLTFGAGSRLTVL.

The chain couples TRBV6-5 to TRBJ2-7; 8 positions match TRBD1. With 6 bases clipped from V and 2 bases from J, the junction kept 9 bases outside the gene matches. The germline V gene has CDR1 MNHEY and CDR2 SVGAGI. The length of the CDR3 is 15 residues. CDR3 nucleotides: TGTGCCAGCAGAGTCGGACAGGGCATCCCCTACGAGCAGTACTTC. This gives the protein CASRVGQGIPYEQYF.

The V call is TRBV7-2, the J call TRBJ2-5; TRBD2 aligns across 8 bases. Germline V CDR1 and CDR2: SGHTA, FQGNSA. The CDR3 spans 14 residues. Trimming took 4 bases from V and 5 from J; bases not matched to a gene: 6. CDR3 nucleotide sequence: TGTGCCAGCAGCTCGAGTAGCGGGATGGAGACCCAGTACTTC. Residues: CASSSSSGMETQYF.

This clone has a handful of counts. This sequence joins TRBV19 and TRBJ2-2, with 9 bases fitting TRBD1. The CDR3 spans 15 residues. Germline V gene sequence: CDR1 LNHDA, CDR2 SQIVND (reference sequence). With 5 bases clipped from V and 5 bases from J, the junction kept 6 bases outside the gene matches. The DNA of the CDR3 is TGTGCCAGTAGTGTTTGGGACAGGGCTACCGGGGAGCTGTTTTTT. It codes for CASSVWDRATGELFF.

V gene TRBV18 combines with J gene TRBJ1-6; D uncertain. Trimming cost V 4 bases and J 7 bases, with 14 bases left between them. This CDR3 contains 15 residues. Germline V gene sequence: CDR1 KGHSH, CDR2 LQKENI. The CDR3 reads CASSRTRDRNSPLHF. In nucleotides, the CDR3 is TGTGCCAGCTCACGAACGCGGGATCGGAATTCACCCCTCCACTTT.

CDR3 residues: CASSSMDSWSNEKLFF. The CDR3 nucleotides read TGTGCCAGCAGCTCTATGGACTCTTGGTCTAATGAAAAACTGTTTTTT. V usage is TRBV28 and J usage is TRBJ1-4; D remains ambiguous. This CDR3 is built from 16 residues. The V gene's germline CDR1 is MDHEN and CDR2 SYDVKM. Trimming left V 6 bases short and J 3 bases short, with 17 bases between. Full variable domain (remainder filled in from reference TRBV28 and TRBJ1-4): DVKVTQSSRYLVKRTGEKVFLECVQDMDHENMFWYRQDPGLGLRLIYFSYDVKMKEKGDIPEGYSVSREKKERFSLILESASTNQTSMYLCASSSMDSWSNEKLFFGSGTQLSVL.

This chain uses TRBV7-3 with TRBJ1-1, with 7 bases aligning to TRBD1. The CDR3 sequence is 14 residues long. Germline V CDR1 and CDR2: SGHTA, FQGTGA. The J segment lost 0 bases and the V segment lost 2 bases, leaving 0 bases of the junction unmatched. The CDR3 loop is CASSLQGVNTEAFF. The CDR3 DNA is TGTGCCAGCAGCTTACAGGGGGTGAACACTGAAGCTTTCTTT.

This clone has only one observation. The chain uses TRBV5-1 and TRBJ1-3; the match to TRBD1 covers 9 bases. Germline V CDR1 and CDR2: SGHRS, YFSETQ. There are 12 residues in the CDR3. J was trimmed by 12 bases and V by 3 bases; bases with no gene match: 4. CDR3 in amino acids: CASSSTGGRIYF. The CDR3 DNA reads TGCGCCAGCAGCTCCACAGGGGGCCGCATATATTTT.

This chain's CDR3 is CASSGQGTGKNIQYF. CDR3 DNA sequence: TGTGCCAGCAGCGGACAGGGGACCGGCAAAAACATTCAGTACTTC. The rearrangement uses TRBV7-9 and TRBJ2-4; 9 bases match TRBD1. The CDR3 is 15 residues long. The germline gives CDR1 SEHNR, CDR2 FQNEAQ (reference sequence). V lost 5 bases to trimming and J lost 3 bases; unmatched junction nucleotides: 5.

The genes are TRBV19 and TRBJ2-7; 10 bases align to TRBD1. Germline CDR1 and CDR2: LNHDA and SQIVND (reference sequence). CDR3 length: 15 residues. The junction had 4 bases not matched to a gene; V was cut back by 3 bases and J by 2 bases. CDR3 nucleotides: TGTGCCAGTAGTATTTGGGGACAGGGGACCTACGAGCAGTACTTC. This codes for CASSIWGQGTYEQYF.

V gene TRBV20-1 combines with J gene TRBJ2-7; D gene unclear. Per the germline V gene, CDR1 is DFQATT and CDR2 is SNEGSKA (reference sequence). The CDR3 contains 10 residues. Trimming shortened V by 5 bases and J by 7 bases, and 9 bases separated the two germline ends. The CDR3 spells CSAASEEQYF. The CDR3, as DNA: TGCAGTGCTGCCTCGGAGGAGCAGTACTTC.

The chain joins TRBV28 to TRBJ1-2, with D unclear. This CDR3 region has 15 residues. Trimming took off 3 bases at V and 3 bases at J, with 14 bases between the two ends. Germline V gene data show CDR1 as MDHEN and CDR2 as SYDVKM. The CDR3 sequence: CASSLEPPRDYGYTF. CDR3 sequence (DNA): TGTGCCAGCAGTTTGGAACCTCCGAGGGACTATGGCTACACCTTC.

V is TRBV13 and J is TRBJ1-1, with 8 bases that match TRBD1. Germline values: CDR1 PRHDT, CDR2 FYEKMQ (reference sequence). This CDR3 spans 20 amino acids. Germline trimming cut 2 bases from V and 1 base from J; bases unmatched to any gene: 18. The CDR3 DNA follows: TGTGCCAGCAGCTTATCGTCCATATTAGGGCAGGGGGCCCCGAACACTGAAGCTTTCTTT. It yields the protein CASSLSSILGQGAPNTEAFF. Filled out from reference TRBV13 and TRBJ1-1, the complete variable domain reads AAGVIQSPRHLIKEKRETATLKCYPIPRHDTVYWYQQGPGQDPQFLISFYEKMQSDKGSIPDRFSAQQFSDYHSELNMSSLELGDSALYFCASSLSSILGQGAPNTEAFFGQGTRLTVV.

This chain connects TRBV18 to TRBJ2-7, with TRBD1 matching 7 bases. Germline V gives CDR1 KGHSH, CDR2 LQKENI. The V segment lost 1 base and the J segment 4 bases; nucleotides outside the gene matches: 4. The CDR3 extends over 14 amino acids. This chain's CDR3 is CASSPQGAGYEQYF. CDR3 bases: TGTGCCAGCTCACCACAGGGGGCGGGTTACGAGCAGTACTTC.

The chain links TRBV14 to TRBJ1-1; no reliable D call. This CDR3 contains 14 residues. Germline V lookup: CDR1 SGHDN, CDR2 FVKESK. Trimming stripped 4 bases from V and 1 base from J, with 10 bases between. The CDR3 sequence: CASSLPVPNTEAFF. The CDR3 bases are TGTGCCAGCAGCCTCCCCGTCCCGAACACTGAAGCTTTCTTT. Together with reference TRBV14 and TRBJ1-1, the CDR3 gives the full variable domain: EAGVTQFPSHSVIEKGQTVTLRCDPISGHDNLYWYRRVMGKEIKFLLHFVKESKQDESGMPNNRFLAERTGGTYSTLKVQPAELEDSGVYFCASSLPVPNTEAFFGQGTRLTVV.

J is TRBJ2-1 and V is TRBV27, with D maybe TRBD1 (6 bases). V lost 4 bases to trimming and J lost 2 bases, with 18 bases between them. CDR1 and CDR2 (germline): MNHEY, SMNVEV (reference sequence). The CDR3 runs 17 residues. The CDR3 loop reads CASSSPGRRGPYNEQFF. CDR3 DNA sequence: TGTGCCAGCAGTTCCCCAGGCCGCAGGGGCCCCTACAATGAGCAGTTCTTC.

This clone occurred a few times. The chain links TRBV7-9 to TRBJ2-5, with 11 positions matching TRBD2. Germline CDR1 reads SEHNR; CDR2 reads FQNEAQ (reference sequence). With V trimmed by 3 bases and J by 4 bases, 10 bases remained unmatched. The CDR3 is made up of 17 amino acids. Written as DNA, the CDR3 is TGTGCCAGCAGCTTCCGTTTTGGACTAGCGGGCGCAGAGACCCAGTACTTC. Protein product: CASSFRFGLAGAETQYF.

V and J are TRBV14 and TRBJ1-1; perhaps TRBD1 as D (6 bases). CDR3 size: 13 residues. Trimming stripped 4 bases from V and 13 bases from J, with 19 bases between. CDR1 is SGHDN and CDR2 is FVKESK in the germline V gene. As DNA, the CDR3 is TGTGCCAGCAGCCCGCTAACAGGGTTCTGGATTTTCTTT. It translates to CASSPLTGFWIFF.

The chain joins TRBV5-1 to TRBJ1-2; D is uncertain. CDR1 is SGHRS, CDR2 YFSETQ, per germline. V was cut by 4 bases and J by 2 bases, with 9 bases left in between. This CDR3 has 13 residues. Here the CDR3 reads CASSEQSNYGYTF. CDR3 bases: TGCGCCAGCAGCGAACAGTCAAACTATGGCTACACCTTC.

The chain recombines TRBV5-1 with TRBJ2-3; 12 positions agree with TRBD2. The V gene end was trimmed by 3 bases and the J gene end by 11 bases; junction bases not matched to a gene: 4. The CDR3 is made up of 13 amino acids. Germline CDR1 SGHRS, CDR2 YFSETQ. CDR3: CASSSGTSGLQYF. CDR3 in DNA: TGCGCCAGCAGCTCCGGGACTAGCGGGCTGCAGTATTTT.

This clone was detected once. The chain couples TRBV5-1 to TRBJ1-2, with 10 positions matching TRBD1. This CDR3 region has 14 residues. V lost 4 bases, J lost 7 bases, and 7 bases stayed unmatched. Germline CDR1 and CDR2: SGHRS and YFSETQ. The CDR3 DNA sequence: TGCGCCAGCAGCATGGACAGGGGGGCCGCTGGCTACACCTTC. Translating gives CASSMDRGAAGYTF.

The genes are TRBV24-1 and TRBJ1-5; 8 nucleotides agree with TRBD1. This CDR3 comprises 16 residues. Trimming cost V 1 base and J 6 bases; bases outside gene matches: 7. Germline V lookup: CDR1 KGHDR, CDR2 SFDVKD. CDR3 bases: TGTGCCACCAGTGATTTCGACAGGGGTCCCTTTCAGCCCCAGCATTTT. It yields the protein CATSDFDRGPFQPQHF.

V and J are TRBV28 and TRBJ2-7; no clear D. V lost 0 bases to trimming and J lost 9 bases, with 12 bases between them. This CDR3 is 13 amino acids long. CDR1 is MDHEN, CDR2 SYDVKM, per germline. The CDR3 bases are TGTGCCAGCAGTTTATGGGCGGAAATTGGGCAGTACTTC. Its protein product is CASSLWAEIGQYF.